This T cell receptor beta chain stems from a study of blood T cells in healthy people across ages. Study overall: Template switching caught about one barcoded beta molecule for each two T cells. General study findings and limits: Long-lived and aged donors differed, with more naive CD4+ cells and higher diversity in the long-lived.

Extraction yielded at least 6 micrograms of total RNA per sample. In germline, CDR1 is DFQATT, CDR2 SNEGSKA (reference sequence). V lost 6 bases and J lost 6, with 18 bases in between. This CDR3 comprises 14 residues. PCR was performed a second time for about 7 to 11 cycles using a sample-barcoded 5' primer and a J-beta primer mix. A template-switch adaptor that had 12 random nucleotides put a tag on each cDNA molecule. Each CDR3 protein is one row after TCRdb ran MiXCR on the 5' RACE reads. The sample carries 650,000 to 1,000,000 distinct CDR3 sequences, around 34% recorded once. As to this clonotype: Its antigen remains unidentified.

Material: blood. The TCR comes from a man younger than 35 in good health. The rearrangement joins TRBV20-1 to TRBJ1-3, with no clear D. CDR3 DNA sequence: TGCAGTGCCCGAGGGCGCCGGGAAGTAAACACCATATATTTT. Translation gives CSARGRREVNTIYF.